This paragraph reports one T cell receptor (beta chain). With a much larger clone just one base away, this may be a read error. The data were taken from a study of T cells in Graves' hyperthyroidism and ophthalmopathy. This CDR3 is 16 amino acids long. Germline CDR1 KGHDR, CDR2 SFDVKD. Amplification targeted TCR beta CDR3 regions from RNA transcripts. HTBI primers drove first-round RT-PCR of the TCR CDR3. TCRdb re-derived calls from the multiplex PCR reads in MiXCR, one entry per CDR3 protein. The profile shows about 480,000 distinct CDR3 sequences, around a quarter of them singletons. This sequence joins TRBV24-1 and TRBJ2-2, with TRBD2 matching over 12 bases. The sequenced sample consisted of blood. This clonotype originated in a woman aged 25 to 39 with Graves' ophthalmopathy. The CDR3 protein is CATSDWTSGIPGGLFF. The CDR3, as DNA: TGTGCCACCAGTGATTGGACTAGCGGGATCCCCGGGGGGCTGTTTTTT.